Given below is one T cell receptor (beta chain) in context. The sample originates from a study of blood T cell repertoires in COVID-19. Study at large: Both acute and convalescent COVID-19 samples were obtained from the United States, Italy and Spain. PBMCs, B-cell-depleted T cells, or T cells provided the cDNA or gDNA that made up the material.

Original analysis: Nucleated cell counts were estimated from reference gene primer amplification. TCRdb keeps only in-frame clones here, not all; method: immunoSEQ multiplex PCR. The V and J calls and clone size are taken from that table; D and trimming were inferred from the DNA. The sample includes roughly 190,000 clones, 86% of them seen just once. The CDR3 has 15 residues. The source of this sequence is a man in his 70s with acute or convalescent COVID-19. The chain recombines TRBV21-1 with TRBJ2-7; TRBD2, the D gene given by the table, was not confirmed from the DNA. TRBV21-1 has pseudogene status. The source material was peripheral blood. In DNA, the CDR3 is TGTGCCAGCAGCCCGGCGCGTAGCGGATTGTACGAGCAGTACTTC. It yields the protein CASSPARSGLYEQYF.